Below, one T cell receptor beta chain is given with its context. This sample was taken from a study of blood T cell repertoires in COVID-19. Whole-study context: Italy, Spain and the United States were the sources of the convalescent and acute COVID-19 samples. The analysed material was cDNA or gDNA that came from T cells, B-cell-depleted T cells, or PBMCs.

Original handling: Estimation of nucleated cell counts relied on the amplification of reference gene primers. TCRdb keeps only in-frame clones here, not all; method: immunoSEQ multiplex PCR. That table supplies the V and J calls and clone size; D and trimming were determined from the DNA. This sample carries a few hundred thousand clones, approximately 85% of them seen once, and the ten largest clones take roughly 8%. Germline V gives CDR1 LNHDA, CDR2 SQIVND (reference sequence). This CDR3 has 14 residues. J was trimmed by 4 bases and V by 6 bases; bases with no gene match: 2. One Seattle source followed patients from active infection through their disease course.

The sequenced sample was peripheral blood. The TCR originated in a woman older than 75 with COVID-19, enrolled during active disease. The V and J genes are TRBV19 and TRBJ2-6, with 8 bases that match TRBD1. The CDR3 here is CASRTGAGANVLTF. As DNA, the CDR3 is TGTGCCAGTAGGACAGGGGCCGGGGCCAACGTCCTGACTTTC.